This entry concerns a single T cell receptor (beta chain). The antigen remains unidentified. The data belong to a study of PD-1 blockade in classical Hodgkin lymphoma. Findings and caveats of the study: Significant TCR diversity gains by C4D1 occurred in CD4+ but not CD8+ cells.

Every one of the patients relapsed after autologous stem cell transplantation (brentuximab vedotin exposure was variable). Patients' outcomes at their best amounted to complete response, partial response or progressive disease. Sequencing used immunoSEQ multiplex PCR; TCRdb keeps in-frame clones, though not all of them. The sample holds 89,000 or so clones, 80% to 95% seen once. This sample comprised peripheral blood mononuclear cells (PBMCs), obtained before the second cycle of nivolumab. This TCR came from a human donor with classical Hodgkin lymphoma.

The DNA for the CDR3 is TGTGCCTGGAGTTCGGACGCAGGGGGTGGCTACACCTTC. Its protein is CAWSSDAGGGYTF. The V call is TRBV30, the J call TRBJ1-2, with TRBD1 matching 7 bases. Germline V gene lookup returns CDR1 GTSNPN and CDR2 SVGIG (reference sequence). There are 13 residues in the CDR3. Trimming took 2 bases from V and 7 from J; bases not matched to a gene: 7.